This T cell receptor beta chain was sequenced in a study of control samples from healthy donors and cancer patients. Germline loops: CDR1 SGHRS, CDR2 YFSETQ. This CDR3 spans 12 amino acids. V lost 6 bases and J 7 bases, leaving 13 bases between the germline ends. TCRdb keeps only in-frame clones here, not all; method: immunoSEQ multiplex PCR. The data show 100,000 to 150,000 clones, about 88% seen once. Sequenced input: blood. This TCR came from a man in his fifties in good health. The J gene is TRBJ1-2, the V gene TRBV5-1; D is perhaps TRBD1 (5 bases). CDR3 bases: TGCGCCAGCACTTATGATCAGGGTGGCTACACCTTC. This encodes CASTYDQGGYTF. The full variable domain, its missing parts supplied by reference TRBV5-1 and TRBJ1-2, is KAGVTQTPRYLIKTRGQQVTLSCSPISGHRSVSWYQQTPGQGLQFLFEYFSETQRNKGNFPGRFSGRQFSNSRSEMNVSTLELGDSALYLCASTYDQGGYTFGSGTRLTVV.